This T cell receptor (beta chain) was identified in a study of blood T cell repertoires in COVID-19. Study-level background: Nucleic acid was either cDNA or gDNA, and it came from T cells, B-cell-depleted T cells, or PBMCs.

Authors' processing steps: Quantification of nucleated cells was approximated via reference gene primer amplification. TCRdb's table, derived via immunoSEQ multiplex PCR, lists solely in-frame clones and lacks some. D and trimming come from the DNA, and the V and J calls and clone size come from that table. The repertoire holds 65,000 to 75,000 clones, with roughly nine tenths as singletons. The J segment lost 4 bases and the V segment lost 6 bases, leaving 5 bases of the junction unmatched. Looked up from germline, CDR1 is MNHEY and CDR2 is SMNVEV (reference sequence). The CDR3 length is 14 residues.

The chain carries TRBV27 and TRBJ2-2; TRBD1 matches at 7 bases. Sequencing was performed on peripheral blood. This TCR was recovered from a man aged 50-59 years with active COVID-19. In DNA, the CDR3 is TGTGCCAGCAGACAGGGGTGGATCACCGGGGAGCTGTTTTTT. Translating gives CASRQGWITGELFF.